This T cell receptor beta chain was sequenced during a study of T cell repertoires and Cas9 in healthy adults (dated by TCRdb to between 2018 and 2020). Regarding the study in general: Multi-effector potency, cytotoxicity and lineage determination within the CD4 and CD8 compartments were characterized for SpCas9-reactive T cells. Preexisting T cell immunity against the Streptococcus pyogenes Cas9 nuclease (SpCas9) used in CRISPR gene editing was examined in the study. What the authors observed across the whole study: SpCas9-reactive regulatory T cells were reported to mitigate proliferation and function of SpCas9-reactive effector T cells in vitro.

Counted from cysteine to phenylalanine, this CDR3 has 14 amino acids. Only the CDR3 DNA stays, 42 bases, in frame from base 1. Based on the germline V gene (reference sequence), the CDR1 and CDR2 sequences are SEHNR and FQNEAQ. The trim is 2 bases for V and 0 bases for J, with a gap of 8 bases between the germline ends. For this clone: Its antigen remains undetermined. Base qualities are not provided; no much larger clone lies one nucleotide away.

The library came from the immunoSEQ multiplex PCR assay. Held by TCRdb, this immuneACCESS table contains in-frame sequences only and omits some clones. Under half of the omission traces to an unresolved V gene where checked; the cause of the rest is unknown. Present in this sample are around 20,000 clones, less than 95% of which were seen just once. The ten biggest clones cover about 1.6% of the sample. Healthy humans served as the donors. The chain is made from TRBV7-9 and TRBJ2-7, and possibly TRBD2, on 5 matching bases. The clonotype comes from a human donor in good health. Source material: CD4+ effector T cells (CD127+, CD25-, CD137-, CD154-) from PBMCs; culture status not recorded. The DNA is TGTGCCAGCAGCTTAACGGGGAGCTCCTACGAGCAGTACTTC. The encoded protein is CASSLTGSSYEQYF.